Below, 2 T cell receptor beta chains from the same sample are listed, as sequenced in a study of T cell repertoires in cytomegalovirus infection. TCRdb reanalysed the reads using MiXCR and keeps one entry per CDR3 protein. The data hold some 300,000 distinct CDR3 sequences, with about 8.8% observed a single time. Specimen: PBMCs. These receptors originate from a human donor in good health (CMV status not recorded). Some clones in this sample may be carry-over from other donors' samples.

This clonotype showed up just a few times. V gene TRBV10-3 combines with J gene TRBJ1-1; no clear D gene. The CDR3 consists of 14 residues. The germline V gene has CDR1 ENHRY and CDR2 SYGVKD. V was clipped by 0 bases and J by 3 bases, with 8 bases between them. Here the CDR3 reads CAISESGGYTEAFF. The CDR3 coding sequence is TGTGCCATCAGTGAGTCCGGCGGGTACACTGAAGCTTTCTTT.

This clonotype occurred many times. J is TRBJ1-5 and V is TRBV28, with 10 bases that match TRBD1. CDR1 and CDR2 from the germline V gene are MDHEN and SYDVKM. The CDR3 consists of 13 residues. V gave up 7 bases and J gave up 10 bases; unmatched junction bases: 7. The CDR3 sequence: CASIGDRGLPQHF. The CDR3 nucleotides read TGTGCCAGCATTGGGGACAGGGGCCTACCCCAGCATTTT. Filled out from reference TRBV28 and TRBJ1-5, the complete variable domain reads DVKVTQSSRYLVKRTGEKVFLECVQDMDHENMFWYRQDPGLGLRLIYFSYDVKMKEKGDIPEGYSVSREKKERFSLILESASTNQTSMYLCASIGDRGLPQHFGDGTRLSIL.